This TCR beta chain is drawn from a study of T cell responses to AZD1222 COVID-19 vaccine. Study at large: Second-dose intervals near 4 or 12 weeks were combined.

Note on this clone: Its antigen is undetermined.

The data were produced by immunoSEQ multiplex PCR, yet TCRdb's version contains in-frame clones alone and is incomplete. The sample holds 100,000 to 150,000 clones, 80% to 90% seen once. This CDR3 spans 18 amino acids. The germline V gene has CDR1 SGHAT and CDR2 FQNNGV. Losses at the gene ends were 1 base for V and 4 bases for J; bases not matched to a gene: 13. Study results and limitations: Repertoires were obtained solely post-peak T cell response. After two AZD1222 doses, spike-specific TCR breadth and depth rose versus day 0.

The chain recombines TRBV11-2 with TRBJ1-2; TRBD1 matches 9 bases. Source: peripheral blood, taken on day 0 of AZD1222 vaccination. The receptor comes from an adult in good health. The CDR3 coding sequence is TGTGCCAGCAGCTTAGTGGTTGGGACAGGGAGTCGTTCCTATGGCTACACCTTC. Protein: CASSLVVGTGSRSYGYTF. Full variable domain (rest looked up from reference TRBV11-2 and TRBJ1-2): EAGVAQSPRYKIIEKRQSVAFWCNPISGHATLYWYQQILGQGPKLLIQFQNNGVVDDSQLPKDRFSAERLKGVDSTLKIQPAKLEDSAVYLCASSLVVGTGSRSYGYTFGSGTRLTVV.